The rows below give T cell receptor beta chains drawn from one sample of a study of graft-versus-host responses after intestinal transplantation. Profiling relied on immunoSEQ multiplex PCR, and the TCRdb table lists in-frame clones only, not all of them. The sample lists about 93,000 clones, roughly 80% occurring once. What these receptors recognize is not known. Here the sequenced sample was unstimulated CD4+ T cells sorted from spleen or lymph node cells, taken before intestinal transplant. Every receptor here comes from a human donor who received an intestinal transplant. Both conserved end residues are trimmed from each CDR3. Each record gives: V gene, clone size, J gene, CDR3 protein. Some rows mark clone size as missing; the rest say once, few, many or name a class of expanded clone.

V: TRBV7-8; size: few; J: TRBJ2-7; CDR3: ASSPTGTSAAEQY
V: TRBV28; size: -; J: TRBJ1-5; CDR3: ASNYRGIGNQPQH
V: TRBV5-1; size: -; J: TRBJ2-7; CDR3: ASSWDRDEQY
V: TRBV12-5; size: -; J: TRBJ2-2; CDR3: ASGLGITSGSTGELF
V: TRBV5-1; size: -; J: TRBJ1-5; CDR3: ASSAGTGNQPQH
V: TRBV10-3; size: few; J: TRBJ1-4; CDR3: AISGLGEKLF
V: TRBV5-1; size: -; J: TRBJ2-7; CDR3: ASSVSSGRTTYEQY
V: TRBV5-1; size: -; J: TRBJ2-1; CDR3: ASSSVWAGEQF
V: TRBV4-1; size: -; J: TRBJ2-3; CDR3: ASRPYRLSTDTQY
V: TRBV2; size: -; J: TRBJ1-1; CDR3: ASSVRAREDTEAF
V: TRBV4-2; size: once; J: TRBJ2-5; CDR3: ASSQGGSGGGETQY
V: TRBV15; size: -; J: TRBJ1-4; CDR3: ATSLPGLSGQKLF
V: TRBV5-4; size: -; J: TRBJ1-2; CDR3: ASSQRQGAGYGYT
V: TRBV10-3; size: -; J: TRBJ2-7; CDR3: AISDLAGGGYEQY
V: TRBV9; size: -; J: TRBJ2-2; CDR3: ASSVESRLRNTGELF
V: TRBV18; size: -; J: TRBJ2-2; CDR3: ASSGQMDTGELF
V: TRBV20-1; size: -; J: TRBJ2-7; CDR3: SLGSAYEQY
V: TRBV10-3; size: -; J: -; CDR3: AISAGGQGYEQY
V: TRBV19; size: -; J: TRBJ1-1; CDR3: ASRGTLETEAF
V: TRBV5-1; size: -; J: TRBJ2-1; CDR3: ASSFSPSGPSYNEQF
V: TRBV6-5; size: -; J: -; CDR3: ASSYPPSYEQY
V: TRBV6-8; size: -; J: TRBJ2-2; CDR3: AIRAGRGLF
V: TRBV5-1; size: -; J: TRBJ2-7; CDR3: ASSSIGTAYYEQY
V: TRBV5-1; size: -; J: TRBJ2-1; CDR3: ASSLGVRDNEQF
V: TRBV5-1; size: -; J: TRBJ1-2; CDR3: ASSQIGQGAGYGYT
V: TRBV27; size: -; J: TRBJ2-3; CDR3: ASAYRGTGTDTQY
V: TRBV7-2; size: -; J: TRBJ2-7; CDR3: ASSLSSSYEQY
V: TRBV5-4; size: -; J: TRBJ2-7; CDR3: ASSAGLPMEQY
V: TRBV7-9; size: -; J: TRBJ2-2; CDR3: ASSWGLAGGTGELF
V: TRBV7-8; size: -; J: TRBJ2-7; CDR3: ASSSQGAGDEQY
V: TRBV19; size: -; J: TRBJ2-5; CDR3: ASSIRTGGKTQY
V: TRBV5-1; size: -; J: TRBJ2-7; CDR3: ASSQLAGSPYEQY
V: TRBV5-4; size: -; J: TRBJ2-3; CDR3: ASSLRQGTDTQY
V: TRBV5-6; size: once; J: TRBJ1-2; CDR3: ASSTRYRGTLYGYT
V: TRBV28; size: -; J: TRBJ2-7; CDR3: ASSLTGGEQY
V: TRBV2; size: -; J: TRBJ2-7; CDR3: ASGPGGYEQY
V: TRBV6-1; size: -; J: TRBJ1-5; CDR3: ASSGQGFSNQPQH
V: TRBV5-1; size: -; J: TRBJ1-4; CDR3: ASSLTGNLGPEKLF
V: TRBV18; size: -; J: TRBJ2-5; CDR3: ASSPRQGSGETQY
V: TRBV18; size: -; J: TRBJ2-2; CDR3: ASSPTSGRAGKTGELF
V: TRBV6-6; size: -; J: TRBJ2-1; CDR3: ASSTAQGKQF
V: TRBV30; size: once; J: TRBJ1-5; CDR3: AWSPRVRGTGEGFVGNQPQH
V: TRBV5-5; size: -; J: TRBJ2-2; CDR3: ASSSFSGELF
V: TRBV5-1; size: few; J: TRBJ1-6; CDR3: ASSLDRAQTSPLH
V: TRBV28; size: -; J: TRBJ1-4; CDR3: ASRAGSGMEELF
V: TRBV19; size: -; J: TRBJ2-5; CDR3: ATGAEETQY
V: TRBV6-1; size: -; J: TRBJ1-1; CDR3: ASSPHRVGTEAF
V: TRBV19; size: -; J: TRBJ1-5; CDR3: ASSIEGQGWQPQH
V: TRBV5-1; size: -; J: TRBJ2-1; CDR3: ASSLWSGIENEQF
V: TRBV6-6; size: once; J: TRBJ1-5; CDR3: ASSLVRDQPQH
V: TRBV5-4; size: -; J: TRBJ1-1; CDR3: ASTPDQSGTEAF
V: TRBV4-1; size: -; J: TRBJ2-7; CDR3: ASSQVLGQGYNEQY
V: TRBV1; size: -; J: TRBJ1-5; CDR3: TSSQVPGHQPQH
V: TRBV5-5; size: -; J: TRBJ1-6; CDR3: ASSEGQRPHSPLH
V: TRBV18; size: -; J: TRBJ2-7; CDR3: ASSPPGAPYEQY
V: TRBV6-6; size: once; J: TRBJ2-5; CDR3: ASSYAREAQY